The 6 T cell receptor beta chains below come from one sample, sequenced in a study of blood T cell repertoires in COVID-19. Sequencing used immunoSEQ multiplex PCR; TCRdb keeps in-frame clones, though not all of them. Of 120,000 to 150,000 clones listed, about nine tenths were seen once; the top ten hold about 10%. The sample comprised peripheral blood. These receptors were collected from a man in his fifties or sixties with active or convalescent COVID-19.

The gene calls are TRBV9 and TRBJ2-7; TRBD2 matches 12 bases. CDR1 is SGDLS, CDR2 YYNGEE, per germline. J lost 3 bases, V lost 3 bases, and 4 bases had no gene match. The CDR3 covers 15 residues. The CDR3 region has the DNA TGTGCCAGCAGCGGGGGGGGACTAGCGGGCTACGAGCAGTACTTC. It specifies CASSGGGLAGYEQYF.

The CDR3 is CASSFGQTDTQYF. The DNA of the CDR3 is TGTGCCAGCAGCTTCGGACAGACAGATACGCAGTATTTT. This chain joins TRBV7-3 and TRBJ2-3; D might be TRBD1 (6 bases). Trimming shortened V by 3 bases and J by 3 bases, and 7 bases separated the two germline ends. The CDR3 has 13 amino acids. The germline CDR1 and CDR2 sequences are SGHTA and FQGTGA.

V gene TRBV3-1 (or the pseudogene TRBV3-2) combines with J gene TRBJ2-7, with a tentative D call TRBD1 (5 bases). The V end lost 4 bases, the J end lost 5 bases, and 9 bases lay between the germline ends. Germline CDR1 and CDR2: LGHDT and YNNKEL (reference sequence). The CDR3 is 12 amino acids. This CDR3 is CASSRARDEQYF. The CDR3 DNA follows: TGTGCCAGCAGCCGCGCCAGGGACGAGCAGTACTTC.

This clone was observed a few times. The J gene is TRBJ1-6, the V gene TRBV28; D unresolved. Germline V gives CDR1 MDHEN, CDR2 SYDVKM. Trimming left V 4 bases short and J 2 bases short, with 18 bases between. The CDR3 extends over 18 amino acids. The CDR3 here is CASSSNHWGETYNSPLHF. The DNA for the CDR3 is TGTGCCAGCAGTTCTAACCACTGGGGAGAGACCTATAATTCACCCCTCCACTTT.

This clone was counted once. This chain links TRBV5-1 with TRBJ2-3; 13 bases map to TRBD2. Germline CDR1 is SGHRS and CDR2 is YFSETQ. V shed 3 bases, J shed 0 bases, and the junction held 4 bases outside the gene matches. The CDR3 has 17 amino acids. The CDR3 bases are TGCGCCAGCAGCTGGGGACTAGCGGGACATAGCACAGATACGCAGTATTTT. As protein: CASSWGLAGHSTDTQYF.

This clone was seen a single time. J is TRBJ2-2 and V is TRBV11-2; D uncertain. The CDR3 loop spans 17 amino acids. The V end was cut by 4 bases, the J end by 1 base, with 16 bases between. The germline gives CDR1 SGHAT, CDR2 FQNNGV. Written as DNA, the CDR3 is TGTGCCAGCAGCTCCGTGGCTAGGCGGAGGAACACCGGGGAGCTGTTTTTT. Translated: CASSSVARRRNTGELFF.